The sequence of this TCR beta chain was determined in a study of high-grade serous ovarian cancer treatment subgroups. Overall study context: On average, around 15,000 reads and 6,500 to 8,000 unique TCR beta rearrangements were obtained per sample.

Details on this clone: The target antigen is unknown.

The protocol was immunoSEQ multiplex PCR, while the TCRdb copy is restricted to in-frame clones and leaves out a portion. The sample includes 7,500 to 9,500 clones, just under 80% of them seen just once. Tumor samples were taken before definitive surgery or chemotherapy. Study-wide points: Repertoire similarity ranged 0.11 to 0.79 between tumors of one patient.

This TCR was recovered from a human donor with high-grade serous ovarian cancer. Sequenced material: tumor tissue.

The CDR3 nucleotides are TGCGCCAGCAGCCTGGACAGGGCAACTAATTCACCCCTCCACTTT. Residues: CASSLDRATNSPLHF. The chain couples TRBV4-3 to TRBJ1-6; 8 bases are shared with TRBD1. Germline CDR1 LGHNA, CDR2 YSLEER. CDR3 length: 15 residues. V lost 4 bases, J lost 6 bases, and 5 bases stayed unmatched.